This TCR beta chain derives from a study of T-cell reconstitution after alpha-beta-depleted transplantation in children. This CDR3 has 15 residues. Germline lookup yields CDR1 SGHKS and CDR2 YYEKEE (reference sequence). V lost 2 bases and J 2 bases, leaving 12 bases between the germline ends. This clonotype was seen only a few times. Researchers prepared the TCRbeta library using unique molecular identifiers, the study reports. TCRdb recomputed calls from the PCR reads with MiXCR, one row per CDR3 protein. The table includes around 600,000 distinct CDR3 sequences, 10% to 13% detected once. Sample: PBMCs from the stem cell graft donor, taken from the stem cell graft. The V gene is TRBV5-5, the J gene TRBJ2-3; tentative D call: TRBD1 (5 bases). This TCR was recovered from a human donor who donated a stem cell graft to a child with acute myeloid leukemia. The CDR3 coding sequence is TGTGCCAGCAGCTTTGATGGGGCCCCCACAGATACGCAGTATTTT. Translation gives CASSFDGAPTDTQYF.